This entry is about one T cell receptor (beta chain). The data were taken from a study of Ad26.COV2.S vaccination and SARS-CoV-2 variants. The CDR3 covers 17 residues. Trimming at V came to 6 bases and at J to 10 bases, leaving 16 bases not matched to a gene. The V gene's germline CDR1 is SNHLY and CDR2 FYNNEI. TCRdb's table, derived via immunoSEQ multiplex PCR, lists solely in-frame clones and lacks some. This repertoire shows over 350,000 clones, roughly nine tenths found once; its top ten account for roughly 3.5%. Indicated treatment: approximately 18 received Ad26.COV2.S at low or high dose, single or two shots; roughly five received placebo; per-sample allocation not given. The study sampled participants on day 63 after the first vaccine or placebo injection.

This receptor was taken from a person aged 18-65 years who received the Ad26.COV2.S COVID-19 vaccine or a placebo. Source: peripheral blood, taken in a trial of Ad26.COV2.S vaccine versus placebo. V gene TRBV2 combines with J gene TRBJ2-1; 12 nucleotides agree with TRBD2. The CDR3 region is CASRTAYLRTSGEEQFF. The CDR3 nucleotides read TGTGCCAGCAGAACCGCATACCTAAGGACTAGCGGGGAGGAGCAGTTCTTC. Drawing the rest from reference TRBV2 and TRBJ2-1, the complete variable domain is EPEVTQTPSHQVTQMGQEVILRCVPISNHLYFYWYRQILGQKVEFLVSFYNNEISEKSEIFDDQFSVERPDGSNFTLKIRSTKLEDSAMYFCASRTAYLRTSGEEQFFGPGTRLTVL.